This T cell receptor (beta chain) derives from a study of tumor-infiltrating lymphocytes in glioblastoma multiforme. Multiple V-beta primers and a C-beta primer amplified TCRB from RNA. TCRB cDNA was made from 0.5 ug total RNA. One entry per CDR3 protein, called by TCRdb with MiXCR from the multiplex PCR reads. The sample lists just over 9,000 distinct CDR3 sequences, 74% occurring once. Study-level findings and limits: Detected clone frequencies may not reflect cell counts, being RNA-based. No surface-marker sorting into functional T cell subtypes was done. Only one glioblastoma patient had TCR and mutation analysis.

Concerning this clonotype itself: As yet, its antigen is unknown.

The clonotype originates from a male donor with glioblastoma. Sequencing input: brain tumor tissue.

The CDR3 loop reads CASSFSVYEQYF. The CDR3 bases are TGTGCCAGCAGTTTCAGCGTTTACGAGCAGTACTTC. The chain recombines TRBV12-3 or TRBV12-4 with TRBJ2-7, with D hard to call. The CDR3 spans 12 residues. Trimming removed 3 bases at V and 4 bases at J, with 7 bases between.